Listed below are T cell receptor beta chains from one sample, sequenced in a study of T-cell memory formation after mild COVID-19. TCRdb processed the 5' RACE reads anew with MiXCR; each CDR3 protein has one entry. The sample records roughly 600,000 distinct CDR3 sequences, more than 15% being singletons. The sample taken for sequencing was PBMCs or a T cell subset sorted from them (not recorded which). The receptors stem from an adult woman who had mild COVID-19 (a few samples of this study predate the infection). Cell type and time point are not known. CDR3s include the opening cysteine and the closing phenylalanine or tryptophan. D genes are given only for firm matches. Size tells how often a clone was seen (once, few, many) or the class of an expanded clone, and some rows leave it out.

clone_size	v_call	d_call	j_call	cdr3_nt	cdr3_aa
NA	TRBV5-1	TRBD2	TRBJ2-7	TGCGCCAGCAGCGTGCTAGCGGGACCCTCCTACGAGCAGTACTTC	CASSVLAGPSYEQYF
few	TRBV25-1	NA	TRBJ1-4	TGTGCCAGCAGTGGGGGGGACGGCTTTAATGAAAAACTGTTTTTT	CASSGGDGFNEKLFF
NA	TRBV5-1	TRBD1	TRBJ2-2	TGCGCCAGCAGCGACGGACAGGGGGGCGGGGAGCTGTTTTTT	CASSDGQGGGELFF
NA	TRBV9	NA	TRBJ1-1	TGTGCCAGCAGCGTAACCTGGGGGGGCGGCACTGAAGCTTTCTTT	CASSVTWGGGTEAFF
few	TRBV6-6	NA	TRBJ2-2	TGTGCCAGCCAACTGGCGGACGGGCCCTTACGGGAGCTGTTTTTT	CASQLADGPLRELFF
few	TRBV6-1	TRBD1	TRBJ2-7	TGTGCCAGCAGTCCCGACAGGGGTACCTACGAGCAGTACTTC	CASSPDRGTYEQYF
NA	TRBV5-1	NA	TRBJ2-1	TGCGCCAGCAGCTTGGGGGGGGAGGCATACAATGAGCAGTTCTTC	CASSLGGEAYNEQFF
NA	TRBV7-8	TRBD1	TRBJ1-1	TGTGCCAGCAGCTTAGAACTTTCAGGACAGGGGGCTTTAGCTTTCTTT	CASSLELSGQGALAFF
few	TRBV11-3	NA	TRBJ1-3	TGTGCCAGCAGCTTATTCTCGGAGCCCAAGATGTATTTT	CASSLFSEPKMYF
NA	TRBV19	NA	TRBJ1-2	TGTGCCAGTACCCGCCGGGGAGGGTATAATGGCTACACCTTC	CASTRRGGYNGYTF
NA	TRBV6-6	NA	TRBJ1-2	TGTGCCAGCAGACAGGGAAGGGGGGACTATGGCTACACCTTC	CASRQGRGDYGYTF
few	TRBV18	NA	TRBJ2-3	TGTGCCAGCGAGGTGGGGGAAAGTTCACAGGATACGCAGTATTTT	CASEVGESSQDTQYF
many	TRBV5-4	NA	TRBJ2-4	TGTGCCAGCAGCTTACCTGGGGATAGGGCCAAAAACATTCAGTACTTC	CASSLPGDRAKNIQYF
NA	TRBV5-1	NA	TRBJ2-5	TGCGCCAGCAGCTTTCGGAAGGCGGGAGAGACCCAGTACTTC	CASSFRKAGETQYF
NA	TRBV4-3	TRBD1	TRBJ2-5	TGCGCCAGCAGCCAAGATCTAAGGGGGCACCAAGAGACCCAGTACTTC	CASSQDLRGHQETQYF
once	TRBV6-6	NA	TRBJ2-7	TGTGCCAGCAGTTACAGGGACCTCGCCTACGAGCAGTACTTC	CASSYRDLAYEQYF
NA	TRBV7-9	TRBD1	TRBJ1-1	TGTGCCAGCAGCTTAAAAGGACAGGGGCCGAACACTGAAGCTTTCTTT	CASSLKGQGPNTEAFF
NA	TRBV20-1	NA	TRBJ2-3	TGCAGTGCCAAACTAGTCCGCACAGATACGCAGTATTTT	CSAKLVRTDTQYF
NA	TRBV3-1	NA	TRBJ2-7	TGTGCCAGCAGCCTTACTTTGACTAGCTACGAGCAGTACTTC	CASSLTLTSYEQYF
few	TRBV5-1	NA	TRBJ2-3	TGCGCCAGCACCCCGACCGCTTGGACAGATACGCAGTATTTT	CASTPTAWTDTQYF
NA	TRBV9	NA	TRBJ2-3	TGTGCCAGCAGCGTAGAGGGGTCCCCTAGCGCGAGCACAGATACGCAGTATTTT	CASSVEGSPSASTDTQYF
many	TRBV4-1	NA	TRBJ2-3	TGCGCCAGCAGCCAAGAGGTGGGGAGGACAGATACGCAGTATTTT	CASSQEVGRTDTQYF
NA	TRBV29-1	TRBD1	TRBJ2-7	TGCAGCGTTGAAGATACCAGGGGGAACTACGAGCAGTACTTC	CSVEDTRGNYEQYF
NA	TRBV3-1	NA	TRBJ1-2	TGTGCCAGCAGTGCGAGGTATGGCTACACCTTC	CASSARYGYTF
few	TRBV5-1	NA	TRBJ2-7	TGCGCCAGCAGTCTAATCGAACAGGGTTCCTACGAGCAGTACTTC	CASSLIEQGSYEQYF
few	TRBV27	TRBD1	TRBJ2-1	TGTGCCAGCAGTATAAAAGACAGGGGGTATGAGCAGTTCTTC	CASSIKDRGYEQFF
NA	TRBV18	NA	TRBJ1-1	TGTGCCAGCTCACCATCCCACACGGGGTGGAACACTGAAGCTTTCTTT	CASSPSHTGWNTEAFF
NA	TRBV9	TRBD1	TRBJ2-2	TGTGCCAGCAGCGGCGGGACAGGGCATCGCACCGGGGAGCTGTTTTTT	CASSGGTGHRTGELFF
once	TRBV10-3	NA	TRBJ1-1	TGTGCCATCAGTGATTCAGGTGGGTTCACTGAAGCTTTCTTT	CAISDSGGFTEAFF
NA	TRBV29-1	TRBD1	TRBJ2-2	TGCAGCGTTGAAGGCGTCCGGGACAGGGCTAGGACCGGGGAGCTGTTTTTT	CSVEGVRDRARTGELFF
NA	TRBV5-4	TRBD2	TRBJ2-5	TGTGCCAGCAGCTTGGGTCTAGCGGGAGGAACTCAAGAGACCCAGTACTTC	CASSLGLAGGTQETQYF
few	TRBV27	NA	TRBJ2-1	TGTGCCGCCCGGAGCCGGCCGAGCTCCTACAATGAGCAGTTCTTC	CAARSRPSSYNEQFF
NA	TRBV6-6	NA	TRBJ2-3	TGTGCCAGCAGTTACGACGTAGATACGCAGTATTTT	CASSYDVDTQYF
many	TRBV5-1	TRBD1	TRBJ1-6	TGCGCCAGCAGCACGGGACAGAATAATTCACCCCTCCACTTT	CASSTGQNNSPLHF
NA	TRBV9	NA	TRBJ1-4	TGTGCCAGCAGCGTAGTCGCGGGAATGGATGAAAAACTGTTTTTT	CASSVVAGMDEKLFF
NA	TRBV12-3/TRBV12-4	TRBD1	TRBJ2-1	TGTGCCAGCAGTGTAGGACAGGGTGCCTACAATGAGCAGTTCTTC	CASSVGQGAYNEQFF
NA	TRBV5-1	TRBD2	TRBJ2-1	TGCGCCAGCAGCTTGGTGGGGGGGAGAGGCGACAATGAGCAGTTCTTC	CASSLVGGRGDNEQFF
NA	TRBV11-2	TRBD2	TRBJ2-5	TGTGCCAGCAGCAGGTCCGGGACTAGCGGTCGAGAGACCCAGTACTTC	CASSRSGTSGRETQYF
NA	TRBV7-3	NA	TRBJ2-2	TGTGCCAGCAGCTTAACCCCCTATACCGGGGAGCTGTTTTTT	CASSLTPYTGELFF
NA	TRBV7-9	NA	TRBJ1-1	TGTGCCAGCAGCCTCGGACCGAGCAGCACTGAAGCTTTCTTT	CASSLGPSSTEAFF
NA	TRBV12-5	NA	TRBJ1-1	TGTGCTAGTGCCCTAATGTTGGACGGTGAAGCTTTCTTT	CASALMLDGEAFF
few	TRBV27	TRBD1	TRBJ1-5	TGTGCCAGCAGACCACTTCCCGGGACAGGGGGCGGTGTGGGCAATCAGCCCCAGCATTTT	CASRPLPGTGGGVGNQPQHF
NA	TRBV20-1	NA	TRBJ2-1	TGCAGTGCTAGGGGGGACTTATTAAGCTCCTACAATGAGCAGTTCTTC	CSARGDLLSSYNEQFF
few	TRBV6-6	TRBD1	TRBJ2-7	TGTGCCAGCAGCACGGGACAGGGAACCTACGAGCAGTACTTC	CASSTGQGTYEQYF
NA	TRBV4-2	TRBD2	TRBJ2-2	TGTGCCAGCAGCCAAGATCTTCATAGCGGGGTCACCGGGGAGCTGTTTTTT	CASSQDLHSGVTGELFF
few	TRBV27	TRBD2	TRBJ2-1	TGTGCCAGCAGAAACCAAGCGGGAGACTTCTACAATGAGCAGTTCTTC	CASRNQAGDFYNEQFF
few	TRBV12-3/TRBV12-4	NA	TRBJ2-1	TGTGCCAGCAGCCTTCGGGACACTCACAATGAGCAGTTCTTC	CASSLRDTHNEQFF
few	TRBV7-2	TRBD2	TRBJ2-7	TGTGCCAGCAGCCTTAGCGGGGGGGTCGGCTACGAGCAGTACTTC	CASSLSGGVGYEQYF
NA	TRBV6-6	TRBD2	TRBJ2-6	TGTGCCAGCAGTTACTCCATTCAGACTAGCGGGGAAATTGCTGGGGCCAACGTCCTGACTTTC	CASSYSIQTSGEIAGANVLTF
many	TRBV24-1	TRBD2	TRBJ2-6	TGTGCCACCAGTGACTCGAAGGGCAGCGGGGGCCCGGGGGCCAACGTCCTGACTTTC	CATSDSKGSGGPGANVLTF
NA	TRBV19	NA	TRBJ1-5	TGTGCCATTTCGGGAGGGATTAATCAGCCCCAGCATTTT	CAISGGINQPQHF
NA	TRBV3-1	NA	TRBJ1-6	TGTGCCAGCAGCCAAGTGCTCGTTGCGGGGGCGCAGGGATCACCCCTCCACTTT	CASSQVLVAGAQGSPLHF
NA	TRBV5-6	TRBD1	TRBJ1-2	TGTGCCAGCAGCTTGGAAACAGGGGGGGGCTACACCTTC	CASSLETGGGYTF
NA	TRBV7-9	NA	TRBJ1-4	TGTGCCAGCAGCCCCCTTGTACGTGGGGGCAAAGAAAAACTGTTTTTT	CASSPLVRGGKEKLFF
NA	TRBV5-1	NA	TRBJ1-4	TGCGCCAGCAGCTTGCCGGCCAGGGGAGGAAAACTGTTTTTT	CASSLPARGGKLFF
few	TRBV4-3	NA	TRBJ2-7	TGCGCCAGCAGCCAAGAGTGGACAGAGGACTACGAGCAGTACTTC	CASSQEWTEDYEQYF
few	TRBV9	TRBD1	TRBJ1-1	TGTGCCAGCAGCTCCATGACAGGGGCGAGTGAAGCTTTCTTT	CASSSMTGASEAFF
NA	TRBV20-1	NA	TRBJ1-1	TGCAGTGCTGCGGGTAACACTGAAGCTTTCTTT	CSAAGNTEAFF
NA	TRBV5-1	TRBD2	TRBJ2-7	TGCGCCAGCAGCCTTACTAGCGGGGGAGGAGTATACGAGCAGTACTTC	CASSLTSGGGVYEQYF
NA	TRBV6-2/TRBV6-3	TRBD1	TRBJ1-5	TGTGCCAGCAGTGGGGACAGGGCACTTTGGAGTAGCAATCAGCCCCAGCATTTT	CASSGDRALWSSNQPQHF